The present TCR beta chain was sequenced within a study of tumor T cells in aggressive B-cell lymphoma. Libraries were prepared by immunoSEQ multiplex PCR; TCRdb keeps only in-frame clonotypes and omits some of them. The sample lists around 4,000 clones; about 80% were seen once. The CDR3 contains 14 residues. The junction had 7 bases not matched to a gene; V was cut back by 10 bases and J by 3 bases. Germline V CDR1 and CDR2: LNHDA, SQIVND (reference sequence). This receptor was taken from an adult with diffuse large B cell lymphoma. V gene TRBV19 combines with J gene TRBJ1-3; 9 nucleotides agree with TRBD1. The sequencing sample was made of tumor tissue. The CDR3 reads CATTDRGSGNTIYF. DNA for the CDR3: TGTGCCACCACGGACAGGGGAAGTGGAAACACCATATATTTT.